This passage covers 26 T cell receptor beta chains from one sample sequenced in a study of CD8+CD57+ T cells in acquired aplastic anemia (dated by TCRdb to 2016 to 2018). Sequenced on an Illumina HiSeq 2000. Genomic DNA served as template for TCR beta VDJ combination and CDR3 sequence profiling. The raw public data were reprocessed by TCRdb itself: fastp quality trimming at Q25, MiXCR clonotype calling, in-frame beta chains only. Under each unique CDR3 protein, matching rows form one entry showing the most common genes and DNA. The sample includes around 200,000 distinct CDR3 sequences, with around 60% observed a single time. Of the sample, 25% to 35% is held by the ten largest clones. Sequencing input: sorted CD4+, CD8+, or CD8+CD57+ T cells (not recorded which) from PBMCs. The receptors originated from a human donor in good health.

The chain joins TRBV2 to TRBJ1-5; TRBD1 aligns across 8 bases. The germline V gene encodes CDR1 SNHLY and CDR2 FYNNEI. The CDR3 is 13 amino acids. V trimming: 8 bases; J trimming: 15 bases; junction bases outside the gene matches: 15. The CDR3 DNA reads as TGTGCCAGCCGTAGAATTGGACAGGGTGATTTGCATTTT. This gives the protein CASRRIGQGDLHF.

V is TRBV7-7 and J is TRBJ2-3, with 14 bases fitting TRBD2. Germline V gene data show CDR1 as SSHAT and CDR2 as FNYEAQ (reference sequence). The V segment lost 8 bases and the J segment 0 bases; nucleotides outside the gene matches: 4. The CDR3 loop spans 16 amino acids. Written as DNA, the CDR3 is TGTGCCAGCTGGCGGACTAGCGGGGGGAGCACAGATACGCAGTATTTT. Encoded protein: CASWRTSGGSTDTQYF.

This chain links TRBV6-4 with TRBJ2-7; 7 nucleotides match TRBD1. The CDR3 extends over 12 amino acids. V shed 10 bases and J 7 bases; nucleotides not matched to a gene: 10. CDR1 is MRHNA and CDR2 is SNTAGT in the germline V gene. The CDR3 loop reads CATADRNGEQYF. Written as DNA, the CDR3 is TGTGCCACTGCGGACAGGAACGGGGAGCAGTACTTC.

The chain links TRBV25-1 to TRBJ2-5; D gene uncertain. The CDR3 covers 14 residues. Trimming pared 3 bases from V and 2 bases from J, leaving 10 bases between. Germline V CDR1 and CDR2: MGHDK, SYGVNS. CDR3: CASSEAGRQETQYF. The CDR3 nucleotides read TGTGCCAGCAGTGAGGCAGGCCGACAAGAGACCCAGTACTTC.

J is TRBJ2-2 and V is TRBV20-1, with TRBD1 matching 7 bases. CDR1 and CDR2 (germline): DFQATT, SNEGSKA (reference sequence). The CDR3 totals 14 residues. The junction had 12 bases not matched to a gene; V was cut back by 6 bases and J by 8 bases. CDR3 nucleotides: TGCAGTGCCATAGAAAACAGGGGTGCGGGGGAGCTGTTTTTT. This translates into CSAIENRGAGELFF.

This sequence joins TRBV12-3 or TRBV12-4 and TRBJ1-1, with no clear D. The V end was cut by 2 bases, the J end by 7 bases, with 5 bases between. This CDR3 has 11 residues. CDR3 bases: TGTGCCAGCAGTTTAAAGGATGAAGCTTTCTTT. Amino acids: CASSLKDEAFF.

The CDR3 reads CASRAERGAKNIQYF. CDR3 DNA sequence: TGTGCCAGCAGGGCAGAACGTGGGGCCAAAAACATTCAGTACTTC. The chain uses TRBV5-6 and TRBJ2-4; unclear D gene. The V end was cut by 5 bases, the J end by 1 base, with 13 bases between. Germline V gene sequence: CDR1 SGHDT, CDR2 YYEEEE. The CDR3 consists of 15 residues.

CDR3 sequence (DNA): TGTGCCAGCAGCACGGTAGATACCTACGAGCAGTACTTC. Protein: CASSTVDTYEQYF. This chain uses TRBV11-2 with TRBJ2-7, with D unresolved. Germline V gene sequence: CDR1 SGHAT, CDR2 FQNNGV. CDR3 size: 13 residues. The V end lost 5 bases, the J end lost 2 bases, and 10 bases lay between the germline ends.

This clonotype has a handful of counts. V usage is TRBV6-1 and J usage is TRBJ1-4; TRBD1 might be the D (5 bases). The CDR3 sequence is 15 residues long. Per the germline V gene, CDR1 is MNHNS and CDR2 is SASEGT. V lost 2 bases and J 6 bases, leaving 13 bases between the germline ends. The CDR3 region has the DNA TGTGCCAGCAGTGAATGGGGGGGAAGTGATGAAAAACTGTTTTTT. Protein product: CASSEWGGSDEKLFF.

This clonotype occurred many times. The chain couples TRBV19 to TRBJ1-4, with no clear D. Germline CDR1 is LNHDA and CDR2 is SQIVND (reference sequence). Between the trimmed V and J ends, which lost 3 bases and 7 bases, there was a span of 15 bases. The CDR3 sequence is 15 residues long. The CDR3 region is CASSILTQRGEKLFF. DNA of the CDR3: TGTGCCAGTAGTATTTTGACTCAACGAGGTGAAAAACTGTTTTTT.

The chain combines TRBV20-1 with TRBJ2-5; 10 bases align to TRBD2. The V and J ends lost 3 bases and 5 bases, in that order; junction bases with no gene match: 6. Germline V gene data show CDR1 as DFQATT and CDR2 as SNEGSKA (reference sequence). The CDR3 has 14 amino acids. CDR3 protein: CSASDTSGVETQYF. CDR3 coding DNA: TGCAGTGCTAGTGATACTAGCGGGGTGGAGACCCAGTACTTC.

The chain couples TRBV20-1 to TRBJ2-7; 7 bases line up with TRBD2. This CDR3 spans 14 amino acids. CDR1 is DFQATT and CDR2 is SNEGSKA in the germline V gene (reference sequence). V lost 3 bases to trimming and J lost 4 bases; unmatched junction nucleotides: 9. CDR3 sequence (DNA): TGCAGTGCTAGGAGGTCGGGGGGTGCTTACGAGCAGTACTTC. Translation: CSARRSGGAYEQYF.

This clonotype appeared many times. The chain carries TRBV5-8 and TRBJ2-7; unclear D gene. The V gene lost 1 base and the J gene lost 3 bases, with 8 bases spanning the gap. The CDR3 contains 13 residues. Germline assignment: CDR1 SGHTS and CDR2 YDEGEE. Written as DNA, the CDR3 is TGTGCCAGCAGCTTGCTTATGCGCTACGAGCAGTACTTC. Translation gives CASSLLMRYEQYF.

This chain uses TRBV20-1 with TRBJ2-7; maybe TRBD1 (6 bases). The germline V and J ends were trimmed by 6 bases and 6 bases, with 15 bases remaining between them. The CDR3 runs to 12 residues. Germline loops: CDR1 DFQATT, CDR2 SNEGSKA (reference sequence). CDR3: CSARDTLPEQYF. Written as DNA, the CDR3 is TGCAGTGCCCGGGACACCCTCCCCGAGCAGTACTTC.

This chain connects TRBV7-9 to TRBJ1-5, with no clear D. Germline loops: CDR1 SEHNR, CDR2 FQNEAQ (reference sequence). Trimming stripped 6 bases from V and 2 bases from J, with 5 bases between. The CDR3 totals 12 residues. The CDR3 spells CASRVGNQPQHF. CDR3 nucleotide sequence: TGTGCCAGCAGGGTAGGCAATCAGCCCCAGCATTTT.

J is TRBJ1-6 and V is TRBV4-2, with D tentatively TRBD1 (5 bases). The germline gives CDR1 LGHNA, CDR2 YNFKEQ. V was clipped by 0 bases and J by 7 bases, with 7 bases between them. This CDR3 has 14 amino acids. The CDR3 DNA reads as TGTGCCAGCAGCCAAGATTGGGGGAATTCACCCCTCCACTTT. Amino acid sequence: CASSQDWGNSPLHF.

CDR3 nucleotides: TGCAGTGCCAGTAGTGAGGAGCGACTAGCACCCTACGAGCAGTACTTC. This sequence encodes CSASSEERLAPYEQYF. The rearrangement uses TRBV20-1 and TRBJ2-7; TRBD2 matches at 7 bases. This CDR3 is 16 amino acids long. Trimming removed 6 bases from V and 2 bases from J; junction bases left unmatched: 16. Germline values: CDR1 DFQATT, CDR2 SNEGSKA (reference sequence).

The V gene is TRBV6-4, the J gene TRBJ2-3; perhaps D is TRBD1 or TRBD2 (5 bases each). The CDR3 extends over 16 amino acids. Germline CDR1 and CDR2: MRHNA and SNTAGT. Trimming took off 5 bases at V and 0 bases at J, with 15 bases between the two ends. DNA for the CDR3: TGTGCCAGCAGTCCCTCGGCGAGGGGCAGCACAGATACGCAGTATTTT. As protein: CASSPSARGSTDTQYF.

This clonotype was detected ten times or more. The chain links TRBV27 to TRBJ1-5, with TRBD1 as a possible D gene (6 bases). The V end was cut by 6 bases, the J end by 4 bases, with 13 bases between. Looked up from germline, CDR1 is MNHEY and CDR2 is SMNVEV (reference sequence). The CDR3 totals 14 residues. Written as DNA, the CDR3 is TGTGCCAGCAGCTTAGGGCAGGGGAATCAGCCCCAGCATTTT. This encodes CASSLGQGNQPQHF.

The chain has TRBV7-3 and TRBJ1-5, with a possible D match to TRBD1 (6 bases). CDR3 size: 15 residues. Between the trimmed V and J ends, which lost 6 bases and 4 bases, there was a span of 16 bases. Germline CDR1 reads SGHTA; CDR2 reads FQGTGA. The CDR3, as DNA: TGTGCCAGCAGTGAATCCGGACAGCAGAATCAGCCCCAGCATTTT. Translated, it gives CASSESGQQNQPQHF. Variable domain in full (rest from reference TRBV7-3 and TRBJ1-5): GAGVSQTPSNKVTEKGKYVELRCDPISGHTALYWYRQSLGQGPEFLIYFQGTGAADDSGLPNDRFFAVRPEGSVSTLKIQRTERGDSAVYLCASSESGQQNQPQHFGDGTRLSIL.

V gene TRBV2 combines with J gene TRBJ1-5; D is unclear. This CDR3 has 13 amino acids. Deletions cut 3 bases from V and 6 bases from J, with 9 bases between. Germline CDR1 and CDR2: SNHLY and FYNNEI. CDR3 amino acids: CASSDRWGQPQHF. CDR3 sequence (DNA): TGTGCCAGCAGTGACAGGTGGGGTCAGCCCCAGCATTTT.

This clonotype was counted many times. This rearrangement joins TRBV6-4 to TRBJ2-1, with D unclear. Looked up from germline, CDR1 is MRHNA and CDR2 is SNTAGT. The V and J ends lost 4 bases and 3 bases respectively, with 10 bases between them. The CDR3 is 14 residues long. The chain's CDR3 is CASSVAEDYNEQFF. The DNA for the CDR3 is TGTGCCAGCAGTGTCGCTGAGGACTACAATGAGCAGTTCTTC.

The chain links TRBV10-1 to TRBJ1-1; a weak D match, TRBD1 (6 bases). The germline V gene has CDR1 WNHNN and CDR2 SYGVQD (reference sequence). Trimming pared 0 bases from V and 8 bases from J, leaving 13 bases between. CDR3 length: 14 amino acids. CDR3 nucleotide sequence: TGCGCCAGCAGTGAGTCGCCGGGACACCGGGAAGCTTTCTTT. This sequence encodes CASSESPGHREAFF.

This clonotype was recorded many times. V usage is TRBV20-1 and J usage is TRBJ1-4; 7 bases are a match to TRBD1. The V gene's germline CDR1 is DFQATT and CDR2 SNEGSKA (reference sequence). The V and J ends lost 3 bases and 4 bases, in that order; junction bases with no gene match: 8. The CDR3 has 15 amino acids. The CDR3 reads CSARPYRDSNEKLFF. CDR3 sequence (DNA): TGCAGTGCTAGGCCGTACCGGGACAGTAATGAAAAACTGTTTTTT.

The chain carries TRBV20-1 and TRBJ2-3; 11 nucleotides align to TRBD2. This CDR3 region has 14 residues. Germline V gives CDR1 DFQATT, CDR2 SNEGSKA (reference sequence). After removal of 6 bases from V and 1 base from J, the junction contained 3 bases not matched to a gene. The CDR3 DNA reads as TGCAGTGCCATACTAGCGGGGGGCACAGATACGCAGTATTTT. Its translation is CSAILAGGTDTQYF.

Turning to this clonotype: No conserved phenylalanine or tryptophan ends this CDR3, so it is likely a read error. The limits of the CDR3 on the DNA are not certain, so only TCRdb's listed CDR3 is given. The CDR3: CASSEPIL. The rearrangement uses TRBV9 and TRBJ2-7. The CDR3 totals 8 residues, both ends included. Germline lookup yields CDR1 SGDLS and CDR2 YYNGEE.